The source of this T cell receptor beta chain is a study of technical replicates of blood from a handful of donors. The CDR3 is made up of 14 amino acids. V lost 2 bases, J lost 7 bases, and 12 bases lay in between. The germline gives CDR1 SGHVS, CDR2 FNYEAQ. Sequencing used immunoSEQ multiplex PCR; TCRdb keeps in-frame clones, though not all of them. Here the sample spans around 100,000 clones, approximately 95% being singletons. Sample: T cells isolated from PBMCs. The TCR originated in a human donor in good health. J is TRBJ2-1 and V is TRBV7-6; D may be TRBD2 (5 bases). Written as DNA, the CDR3 is TGTGCCAGCAGCTTAACGGGAATCTGGAATGAGCAGTTCTTC. This translates into CASSLTGIWNEQFF.